This TCR beta chain stems from a study of blood T cells in healthy people across ages (dated by TCRdb to between 2014 and 2017). Study-wide context: Template switching captured roughly one uniquely barcoded TCR beta cDNA molecule per two T cells in model experiments. Using the same blood draw, the study looked at two additional independent replicas of 1 million unique cDNA reads for two donors, one aged 18 to 30 and the other aged 80 or older. To avoid experimental bias, donors of different ages were randomly spread across the sequencing lanes. Four age groups were formed from the donors: young (average about 16 years), middle-aged (approximately 40), aged (62) and long-lived (less than 85). Using deep sequencing normalized with unique cDNA molecular identifiers, the study measured how TCR beta repertoire diversity changes with age.

The investigation overall reported the following: A strong correlation was found between observed TCR beta diversity and the percentage of naive T cells measured by flow cytometry. As age increased, observed TCR beta diversity per million T cells dropped in a roughly linear way, and a significant reduction was already evident by age 40. Compared with the aged group, more naive CD4+ T cells, fewer expanded clones and increased TCR diversity were shown by the long-lived group, suggesting age selection. Bulk unsorted PBMC profiling prevented conclusive comparison of naive and antigen-experienced compartments. Donor CMV infection status was unknown, potentially confounding age-related changes in expanded clonotypes. Estimates of total diversity based on one million sequenced T cells were regarded as lower bounds and as underestimates.

Library creation used 5' RACE. Sequencing used an Illumina HiSeq 2500. A second 7 to 11 cycle PCR used a sample-barcoded 5' primer and a J-beta primer mix. A template-switch 5' adaptor carrying 12 random nucleotides introduced a unique molecular identifier onto each TCR beta cDNA molecule. At least 2.5 million CDR3-containing paired-end reads were obtained from each sample. First-strand cDNA was synthesized from all RNA with the Mint cDNA synthesis kit, primed by a TRBC-specific oligonucleotide. Following uracil-DNA glycosylase treatment, a first 18-cycle PCR with universal primers M1SS and BC2_uni_R was performed on all cDNA. As for the authors' bioinformatics: Each sample was normalized by randomly selecting 1 million high-quality reads, each carrying a distinct molecular identifier. Instead of being binned into consensus sequences, reads with shared molecular identifiers were discarded. MiTCR, with a Q25 quality threshold and the strictest error-elimination algorithm, was used for CDR3 identification, clonotype clustering and error correction. A nonparametric unseen species model using Euler transformation provided a lower-bound estimate of total TCR beta diversity. The public sequencing data were trimmed at Q25 with fastp and processed into clonotypes with MiXCR by TCRdb, which kept only in-frame beta chains. For every CDR3 protein sequence, its rows merge into one entry that carries the most common genes and DNA. None of the V and J calls come from the authors' own analysis; TCRdb made them. The sample profile shows some 1.6 million distinct CDR3 sequences; roughly 30% of them were found once. About 11% of the sample belongs to the ten largest clones.

To note about this clonotype: Its specific antigen is unknown. Being one base from a much bigger clone, this may be a read error.

The CDR3, from cysteine to phenylalanine, totals 16 residues. Just the 48-base CDR3 DNA is kept, in frame starting at base 1. CDR1 MGHRA and CDR2 YSYEKL were looked up in the germline V gene. Clipping removes 1 base from V and 7 bases from J, with 12 as the unmatched junction base count. The approximately 40 donors, aged 6 to 90 years, were systemically healthy Caucasian individuals from Russia. Approximately 9.7 milliliters of peripheral blood were drawn from each donor into EDTA-treated Vacutainer tubes. Ficoll-Paque density-gradient centrifugation was used to isolate PBMCs, with at least 7 million per sample. Trizol reagent was used to extract total RNA from the PBMCs, yielding at least 5 micrograms per sample. Naive CD45RAhigh/CD27high T cell percentages were measured by flow cytometry on a PBMC aliquot from every donor.

Source material: blood. The sequence came from a woman aged 25 to 39 in good health. Recombination joined TRBV4-1 with TRBJ2-7; 8 bases in the middle match TRBD1. The DNA sequence follows: TGCGCCAGCAGCCAAGCCCAGGGGGCGCGCAACAATGAGCAGTACTTC. Translated, it reads CASSQAQGARNNEQYF.